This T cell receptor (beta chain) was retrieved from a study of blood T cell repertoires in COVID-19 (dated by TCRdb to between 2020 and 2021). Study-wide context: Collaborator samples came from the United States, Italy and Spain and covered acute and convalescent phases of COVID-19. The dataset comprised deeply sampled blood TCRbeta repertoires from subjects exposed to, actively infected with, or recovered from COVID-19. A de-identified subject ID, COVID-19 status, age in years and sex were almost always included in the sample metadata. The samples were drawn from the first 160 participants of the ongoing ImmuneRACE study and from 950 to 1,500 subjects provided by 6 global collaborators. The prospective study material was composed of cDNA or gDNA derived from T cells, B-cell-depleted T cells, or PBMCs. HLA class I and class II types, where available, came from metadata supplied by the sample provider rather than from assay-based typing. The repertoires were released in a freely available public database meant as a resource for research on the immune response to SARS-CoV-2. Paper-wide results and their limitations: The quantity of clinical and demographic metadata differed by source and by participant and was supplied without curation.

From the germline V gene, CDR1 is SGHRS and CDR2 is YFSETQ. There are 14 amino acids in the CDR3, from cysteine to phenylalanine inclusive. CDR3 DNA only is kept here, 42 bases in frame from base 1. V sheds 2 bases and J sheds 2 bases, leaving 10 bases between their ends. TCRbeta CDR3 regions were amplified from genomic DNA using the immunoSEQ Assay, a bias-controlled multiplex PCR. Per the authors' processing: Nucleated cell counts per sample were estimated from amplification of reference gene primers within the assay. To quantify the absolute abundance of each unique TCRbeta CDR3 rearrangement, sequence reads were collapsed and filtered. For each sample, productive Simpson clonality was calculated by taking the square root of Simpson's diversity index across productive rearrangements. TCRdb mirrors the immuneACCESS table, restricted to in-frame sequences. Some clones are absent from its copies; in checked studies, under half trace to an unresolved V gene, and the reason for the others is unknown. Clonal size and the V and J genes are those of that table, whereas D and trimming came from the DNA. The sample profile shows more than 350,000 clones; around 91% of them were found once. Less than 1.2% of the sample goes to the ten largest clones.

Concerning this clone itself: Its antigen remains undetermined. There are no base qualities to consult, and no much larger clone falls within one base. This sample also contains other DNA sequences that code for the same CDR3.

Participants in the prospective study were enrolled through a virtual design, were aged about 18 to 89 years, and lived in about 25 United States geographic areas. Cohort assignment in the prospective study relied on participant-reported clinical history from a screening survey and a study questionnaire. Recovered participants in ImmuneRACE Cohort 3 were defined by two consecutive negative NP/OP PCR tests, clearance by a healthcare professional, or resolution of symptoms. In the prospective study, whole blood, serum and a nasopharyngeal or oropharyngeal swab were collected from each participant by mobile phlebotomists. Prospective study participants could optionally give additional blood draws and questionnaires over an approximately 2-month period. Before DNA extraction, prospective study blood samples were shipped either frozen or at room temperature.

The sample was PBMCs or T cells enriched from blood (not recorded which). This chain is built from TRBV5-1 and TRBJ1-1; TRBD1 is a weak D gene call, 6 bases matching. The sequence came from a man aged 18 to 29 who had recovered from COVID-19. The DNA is TGCGCCAGCAGCTTAACAGGGCTCAACACTGAAGCTTTCTTT. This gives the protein CASSLTGLNTEAFF.